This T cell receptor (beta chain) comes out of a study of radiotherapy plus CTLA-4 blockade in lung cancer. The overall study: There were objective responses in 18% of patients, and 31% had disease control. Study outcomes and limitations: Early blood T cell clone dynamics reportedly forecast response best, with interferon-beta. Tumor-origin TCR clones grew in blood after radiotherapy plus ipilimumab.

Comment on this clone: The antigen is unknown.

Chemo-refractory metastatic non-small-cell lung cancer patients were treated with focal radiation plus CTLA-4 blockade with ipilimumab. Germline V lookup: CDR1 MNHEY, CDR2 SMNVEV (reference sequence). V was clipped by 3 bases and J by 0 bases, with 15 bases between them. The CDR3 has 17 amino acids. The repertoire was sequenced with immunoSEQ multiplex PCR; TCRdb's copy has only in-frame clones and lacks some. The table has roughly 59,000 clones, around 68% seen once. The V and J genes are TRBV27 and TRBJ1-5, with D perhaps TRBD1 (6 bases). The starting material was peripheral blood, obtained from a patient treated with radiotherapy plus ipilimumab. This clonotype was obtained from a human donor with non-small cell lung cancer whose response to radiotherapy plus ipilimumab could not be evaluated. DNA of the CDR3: TGTGCCAGCAGTTTCGCGGGGGCCCTTTATAGCAATCAGCCCCAGCATTTT. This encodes CASSFAGALYSNQPQHF.